This record covers a single T cell receptor beta chain. RNA, at about 0.45 to 1 ug, was reverse transcribed with random hexamers. TCRdb independently ran MiXCR on the immunoSEQ multiplex PCR reads; one entry per CDR3 protein. This table holds fewer than 80,000 distinct CDR3 sequences, less than 95% found once. The sample is drawn from a study of CD8 T cells in Susac syndrome. Germline V gives CDR1 SGHDN, CDR2 FVKESK. Deletions cut 4 bases from V and 2 bases from J, with 15 bases between. The CDR3 is 16 residues long. Sequenced input: CD8+ T cells from PBMCs. This chain joins TRBV14 and TRBJ2-4, with D possibly called TRBD1 or TRBD2 (5 bases each). The sequence was obtained from a human donor with Susac syndrome. CDR3 coding DNA: TGTGCCAGCAGCCCTACGGGGCCTCGGTCCAAAAACATTCAGTACTTC. Encoded protein: CASSPTGPRSKNIQYF.